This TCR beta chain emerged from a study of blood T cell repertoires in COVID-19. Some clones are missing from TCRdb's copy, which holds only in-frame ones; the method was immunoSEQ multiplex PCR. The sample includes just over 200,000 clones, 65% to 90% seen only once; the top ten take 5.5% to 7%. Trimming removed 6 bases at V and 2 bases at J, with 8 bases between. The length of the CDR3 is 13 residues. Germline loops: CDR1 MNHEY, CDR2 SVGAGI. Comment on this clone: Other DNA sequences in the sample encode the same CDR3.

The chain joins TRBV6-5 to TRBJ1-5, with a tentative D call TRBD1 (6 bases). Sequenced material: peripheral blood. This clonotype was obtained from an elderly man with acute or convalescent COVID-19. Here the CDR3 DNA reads TGTGCCAGCAGCCGACAGGGCAATCAGCCCCAGCATTTT. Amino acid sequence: CASSRQGNQPQHF.